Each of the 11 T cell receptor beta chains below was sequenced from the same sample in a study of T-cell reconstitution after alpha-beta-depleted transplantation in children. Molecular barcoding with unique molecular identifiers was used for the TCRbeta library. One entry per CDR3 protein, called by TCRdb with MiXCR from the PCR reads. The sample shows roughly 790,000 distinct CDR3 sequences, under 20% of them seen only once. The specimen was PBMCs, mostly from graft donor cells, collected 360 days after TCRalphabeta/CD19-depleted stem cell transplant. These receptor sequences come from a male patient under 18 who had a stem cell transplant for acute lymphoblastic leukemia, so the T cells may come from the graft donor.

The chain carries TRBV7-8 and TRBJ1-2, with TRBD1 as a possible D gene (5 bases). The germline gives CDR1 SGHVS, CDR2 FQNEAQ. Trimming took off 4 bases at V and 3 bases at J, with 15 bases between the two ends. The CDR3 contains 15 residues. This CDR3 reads CASSYQGLEHYGYTF. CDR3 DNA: TGTGCCAGCAGCTACCAGGGCCTAGAGCACTATGGCTACACCTTC.

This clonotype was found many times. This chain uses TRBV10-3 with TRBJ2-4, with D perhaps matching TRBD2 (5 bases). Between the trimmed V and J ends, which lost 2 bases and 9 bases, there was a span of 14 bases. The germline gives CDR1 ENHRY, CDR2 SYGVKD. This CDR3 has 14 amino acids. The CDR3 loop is CAISETGMGSIQYF. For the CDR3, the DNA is TGTGCCATCAGTGAGACCGGGATGGGAAGCATTCAGTACTTC.

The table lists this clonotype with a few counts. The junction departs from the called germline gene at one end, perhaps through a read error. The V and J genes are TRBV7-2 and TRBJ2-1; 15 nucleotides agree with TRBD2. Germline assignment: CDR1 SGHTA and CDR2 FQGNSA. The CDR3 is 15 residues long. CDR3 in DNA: TGTGCCAGCAGCGAAACCGGGACTAGCGGGAGGCCCTCGATTTTC. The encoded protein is CASSETGTSGRPSIF.

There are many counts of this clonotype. The CDR3 nucleotides are TGTGCCAGTAAGATGTCGGACACCTCCTACGAGCAGTACTTC. It yields the protein CASKMSDTSYEQYF. The chain joins TRBV19 to TRBJ2-7, with D perhaps matching TRBD1 (5 bases). The length of the CDR3 is 14 residues. V was trimmed by 7 bases and J by 0 bases, leaving 13 bases between them. Germline lookup yields CDR1 LNHDA and CDR2 SQIVND (reference sequence).

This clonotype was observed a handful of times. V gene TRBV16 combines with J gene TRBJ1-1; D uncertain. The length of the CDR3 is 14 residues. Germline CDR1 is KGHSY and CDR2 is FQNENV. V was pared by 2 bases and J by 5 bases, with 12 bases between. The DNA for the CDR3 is TGTGCCAGCAGCCAAGGGTCGTTCCCGACTGAAGCTTTCTTT. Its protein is CASSQGSFPTEAFF.

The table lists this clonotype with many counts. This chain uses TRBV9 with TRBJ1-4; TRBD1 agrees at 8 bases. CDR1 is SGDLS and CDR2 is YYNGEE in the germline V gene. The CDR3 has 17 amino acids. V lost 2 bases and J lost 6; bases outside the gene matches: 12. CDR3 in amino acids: CASSVSPRQGRYEKLFF. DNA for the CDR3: TGTGCCAGCAGCGTCTCTCCGAGACAGGGGCGGTATGAAAAACTGTTTTTT.

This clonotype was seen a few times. The CDR3 sequence is CASSLCRGCGYTF. The CDR3 DNA is TGTGCCAGCAGTTTATGCAGGGGTTGTGGCTACACCTTC. The J gene is TRBJ1-2, the V gene TRBV27; TRBD1 might be the D (6 bases). CDR3 length: 13 amino acids. CDR1 is MNHEY and CDR2 is SMNVEV in the germline V gene (reference sequence). Trimming stripped 1 base from V and 7 bases from J, with 10 bases between.

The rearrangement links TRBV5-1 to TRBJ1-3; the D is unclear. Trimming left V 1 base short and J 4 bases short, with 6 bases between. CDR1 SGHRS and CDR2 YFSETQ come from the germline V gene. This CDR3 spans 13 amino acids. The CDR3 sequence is CASSLPEGNTIYF. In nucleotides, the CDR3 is TGCGCCAGCAGCTTGCCGGAGGGAAACACCATATATTTT.

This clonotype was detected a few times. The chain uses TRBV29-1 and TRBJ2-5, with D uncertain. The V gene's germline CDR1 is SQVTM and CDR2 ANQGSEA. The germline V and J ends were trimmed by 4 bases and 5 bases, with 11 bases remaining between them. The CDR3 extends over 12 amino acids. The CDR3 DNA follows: TGCAGCGTTGTCATCACCGGGGAGACCCAGTACTTC. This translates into CSVVITGETQYF.

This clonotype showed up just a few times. The CDR3 DNA follows: TGCAGTGCTAGAGATCGTAGCTTAGATACGCAGTATTTT. It is translated as CSARDRSLDTQYF. The genes are TRBV20-1 and TRBJ2-3; D is undetermined. Looked up from germline, CDR1 is DFQATT and CDR2 is SNEGSKA (reference sequence). V lost 0 bases and J 5 bases, leaving 9 bases between the germline ends. The CDR3 runs to 13 residues.

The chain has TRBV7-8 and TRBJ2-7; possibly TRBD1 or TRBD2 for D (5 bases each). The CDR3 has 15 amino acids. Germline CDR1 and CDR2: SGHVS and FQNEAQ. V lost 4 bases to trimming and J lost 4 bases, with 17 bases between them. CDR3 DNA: TGTGCCAGCAGCTACCAGGACTCCCCAGGGTACGAGCAGTACTTC. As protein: CASSYQDSPGYEQYF.